The subject of this entry is one T cell receptor beta chain. As yet, its antigen is unknown. The data stem from a study of T cell responses to AZD1222 COVID-19 vaccine. Broader study findings: Spike-specific TCRs gained breadth and depth after people received two AZD1222 doses. Sampling captured repertoires only after the peak T cell response. Clonal diversity may have been underestimated, and the donors were mostly white British, with more females than males.

Clones were read by immunoSEQ multiplex PCR, and TCRdb kept only the in-frame ones, dropping some. This table holds some 95,000 clones, roughly 89% found once. Between the trimmed V and J ends, which lost 2 bases and 2 bases, there was a span of 6 bases. Germline CDR1 MNHEY, CDR2 SVGAGI. CDR3 length equals 14 residues. J is TRBJ2-2 and V is TRBV6-5; D is uncertain. This TCR was recovered from an adult in good health. The sample here was peripheral blood, taken on day 0 of MenACWY control vaccination. CDR3 DNA sequence: TGTGCCAGCAGTTACGTCCGTAACACCGGGGAGCTGTTTTTT. Translated: CASSYVRNTGELFF.